A single TCR beta chain is shown here with its context. This sample stems from a study of blood T cell repertoires in COVID-19. Original processing methods: Amplification of reference gene primers was used by the study to estimate nucleated cell counts. The assay was immunoSEQ multiplex PCR, and TCRdb's table has in-frame clones only and misses some. From that table come the V and J calls and clone size; the DNA was used to work out D and trimming. The sample carries about 46,000 clones, approximately 85% recorded once. Germline CDR1 SGHTA, CDR2 FQGTGA. V was trimmed by 4 bases and J by 1 base, leaving 18 bases between them. The CDR3 runs to 17 residues.

The sequenced sample was peripheral blood. The chain is built from TRBV7-3 and TRBJ2-3; possible D gene TRBD2, 7 bases. The TCR sequence derives from a human donor in a cohort sampled during active COVID-19. The donor label of this sample is uncertain. The CDR3 here is CASSSGYGGLGTDTQYF. The CDR3 DNA is TGTGCCAGCAGCTCCGGTTACGGGGGGCTAGGCACAGATACGCAGTATTTT. Supplemented by reference TRBV7-3 and TRBJ2-3, the full variable domain reads GAGVSQTPSNKVTEKGKYVELRCDPISGHTALYWYRQSLGQGPEFLIYFQGTGAADDSGLPNDRFFAVRPEGSVSTLKIQRTERGDSAVYLCASSSGYGGLGTDTQYFGPGTRLTVL.